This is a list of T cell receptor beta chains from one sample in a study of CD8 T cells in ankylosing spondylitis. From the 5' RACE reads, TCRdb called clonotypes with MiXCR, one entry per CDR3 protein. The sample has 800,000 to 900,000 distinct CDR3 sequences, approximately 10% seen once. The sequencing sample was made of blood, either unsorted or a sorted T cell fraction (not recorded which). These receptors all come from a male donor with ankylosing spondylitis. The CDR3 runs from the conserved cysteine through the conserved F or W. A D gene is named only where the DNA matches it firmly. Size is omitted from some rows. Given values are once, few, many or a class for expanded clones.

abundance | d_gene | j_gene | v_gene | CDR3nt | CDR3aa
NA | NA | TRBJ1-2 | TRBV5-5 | TGTGCCAGCAGCCCGGGACAATGGGGCTATGGCTACACCTTC | CASSPGQWGYGYTF
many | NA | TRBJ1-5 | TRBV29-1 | TGCAGCGTGCAGGGAAGAAATCAGCCCCAGCATTTT | CSVQGRNQPQHF
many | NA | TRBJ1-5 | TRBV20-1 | TGCAGTGCTCAGGGCGGCAATCAGCCCCAGCATTTT | CSAQGGNQPQHF
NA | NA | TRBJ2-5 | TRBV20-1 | TGCAGTGTGGGAGCGGGCCTACAAGAGACCCAGTACTTC | CSVGAGLQETQYF
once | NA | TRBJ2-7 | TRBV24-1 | TGTGCCACCAGTGATGCGGATAGCTACGAGCAGTACTTC | CATSDADSYEQYF
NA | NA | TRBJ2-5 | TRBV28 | TGTGCCAGCAGTTTTTTGGGACCAGCGGAAGAGACCCAGTACTTC | CASSFLGPAEETQYF
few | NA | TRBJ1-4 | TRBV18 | TGTGCCAGCTCACCAGCATCAACTAATGAAAAACTGTTTTTT | CASSPASTNEKLFF
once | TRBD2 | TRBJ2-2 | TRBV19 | TGTGCCAGTAGCACGACTAGCGCCCAGACGGGGGAGCTGTTTTTT | CASSTTSAQTGELFF
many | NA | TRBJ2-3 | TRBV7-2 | TGTGCCAGCAGTTCCACTCAAGATACGCAGTATTTT | CASSSTQDTQYF
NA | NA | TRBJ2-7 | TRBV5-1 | TGCGCCAGCAGCTCAGTGACAGGGAGGAGCGAGCAGTACTTC | CASSSVTGRSEQYF
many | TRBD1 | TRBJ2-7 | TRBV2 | TGTGCCAGCAGTTTGGGACAGGGGGAGCAGTACTTC | CASSLGQGEQYF
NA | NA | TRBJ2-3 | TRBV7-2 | TGTGCCAGCAGTTTAGGGCGTGTGAGAGCAGATACGCAGTATTTT | CASSLGRVRADTQYF
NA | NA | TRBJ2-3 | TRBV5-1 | TGCGCCAGCAGCCCACACCAGGGCACAGATACGCAGTATTTT | CASSPHQGTDTQYF